Below, 11 T cell receptor beta chains from the same sample are listed, as sequenced in a study of CD8+ T cells in alopecia areata. RNA was extracted and reverse transcribed into cDNA as the sequencing template. The data were produced by immunoSEQ multiplex PCR, yet TCRdb's version contains in-frame clones alone and is incomplete. The table records fewer than 200,000 clones, about 60% of them present only once. As for treatment: oral pan-JAK inhibitor, 5-10 mg twice daily. The sample was CD8+ T cells sorted from blood, taken at week 24, from a patient treated with tofacitinib. The receptors here all came from a human donor with alopecia areata.

The chain uses TRBV29-1 and TRBJ2-7; D not resolved. Germline CDR1 is SQVTM and CDR2 is ANQGSEA. The CDR3 sequence is 12 residues long. V lost 1 base and J 6 bases, leaving 10 bases between the germline ends. CDR3 in amino acids: CSVEGPVSEQYF. The CDR3 coding sequence is TGCAGCGTTGAAGGGCCTGTGTCCGAGCAGTACTTC.

V gene TRBV10-3 combines with J gene TRBJ2-1; 9 bases match TRBD2. The CDR3 is 18 residues long. V lost 2 bases to trimming and J lost 4 bases; unmatched junction nucleotides: 12. Germline V CDR1 and CDR2: ENHRY, SYGVKD. The CDR3 DNA is TGTGCCATCAGTGAGCGGGGGTCGATTAGCGGGGGATACAATGAGCAGTTCTTC. Its protein is CAISERGSISGGYNEQFF.

This clone appeared a few times. This chain connects TRBV29-1 to TRBJ2-3; D gene unclear. Germline V CDR1 and CDR2: SQVTM, ANQGSEA. V was shortened by 0 bases and J by 3 bases, with 7 bases between the two germline ends. This CDR3 region has 13 residues. The CDR3 bases are TGCAGCGTTGAAGACGCAAGGACAGATACGCAGTATTTT. Protein: CSVEDARTDTQYF.

This chain links TRBV7-9 with TRBJ2-1, with 7 bases fitting TRBD2. The CDR3 runs to 11 residues. Germline V gene data show CDR1 as SEHNR and CDR2 as FQNEAQ (reference sequence). The ends lost 5 bases at V and 9 bases at J; junction bases unmatched: 1. CDR3 coding DNA: TGTGCCAGCAGCCCTAGCGGTGAGCAGTTCTTC. Protein product: CASSPSGEQFF.

J is TRBJ2-1 and V is TRBV2, with TRBD2 as a possible D gene (6 bases). V was cut by 5 bases and J by 8 bases, with 13 bases left in between. This CDR3 contains 13 residues. The V gene's germline CDR1 is SNHLY and CDR2 FYNNEI. DNA of the CDR3: TGTGCCAGCAGTCCGAGGGGAGGCCATGAGCAGTTCTTC. It translates to CASSPRGGHEQFF.

The chain has TRBV5-1 and TRBJ2-7, with a tentative D call TRBD1 (6 bases). V lost 8 bases and J lost 2, with 8 bases in between. CDR3 length: 11 residues. CDR1 and CDR2 from the germline V gene are SGHRS and YFSETQ. DNA for the CDR3: TGCGCCAGTCGACAGGCCTACGAGCAGTACTTC. It encodes CASRQAYEQYF.

This clone has just one count. The rearrangement links TRBV11-2 to TRBJ2-5; 11 nucleotides align to TRBD1. The V gene's germline CDR1 is SGHAT and CDR2 FQNNGV. The CDR3 covers 17 residues. V lost 6 bases, J lost 1 base, and 10 bases stayed unmatched. CDR3 protein: CASRQTGQGDFQETQYF. The CDR3 DNA sequence: TGTGCCAGCAGACAAACGGGACAGGGGGACTTCCAAGAGACCCAGTACTTC.

The chain recombines TRBV15 with TRBJ1-5; D is unresolved. Germline loops: CDR1 LNHNV, CDR2 YYDKDF (reference sequence). V lost 1 base and J 2 bases, leaving 6 bases between the germline ends. This CDR3 comprises 14 residues. The CDR3: CATSRASGNQPQHF. In nucleotides, the CDR3 is TGTGCCACCAGCAGAGCGTCGGGCAATCAGCCCCAGCATTTT.

CDR3 bases: TGTGCCACCGGGACAGGCTACGAGCAGTACTTC. Residues: CATGTGYEQYF. The chain has TRBV27 and TRBJ2-7; 8 positions match TRBD1. The V and J ends lost 10 bases and 3 bases, in that order; junction bases with no gene match: 2. CDR1 and CDR2 from the germline V gene are MNHEY and SMNVEV (reference sequence). The CDR3 loop spans 11 amino acids.

This clone came up once. The gene calls are TRBV10-3 and TRBJ2-1; the D gene is possibly TRBD1 (6 bases). Between the trimmed V and J ends, which lost 4 bases and 5 bases, there was a span of 9 bases. The CDR3 is made up of 13 amino acids. Germline V gives CDR1 ENHRY, CDR2 SYGVKD. The CDR3 bases are TGTGCCATCAGTGGGGGACAAAACAATGAGCAGTTCTTC. Translating gives CAISGGQNNEQFF.

V is TRBV4-1 and J is TRBJ2-3; 12 bases map to TRBD2. Germline V gene data show CDR1 as MGHRA and CDR2 as YSYEKL. This CDR3 has 17 amino acids. J was trimmed by 5 bases and V by 2 bases; bases with no gene match: 8. DNA for the CDR3: TGCGCCAGCAGCCAAAGACCTAGCGGGGGGGCCAAAGATACGCAGTATTTT. Its translation: CASSQRPSGGAKDTQYF.